What follows are 8 T cell receptor beta chains derived from one specimen sequenced in a study of blood T cell repertoires in COVID-19. Generated by immunoSEQ multiplex PCR, the TCRdb table keeps only in-frame clones and is missing some. The sample has about 250,000 clones; almost 90% are singletons. Sequencing was carried out using peripheral blood. These receptor sequences come from an older woman with COVID-19, enrolled during active disease.

This clone was seen only a few times. The CDR3 bases are TGCGCCAGCAGCCCCTTCCCGGGACAGGGAATCTATGAGCAGTTCTTC. This sequence encodes CASSPFPGQGIYEQFF. The rearrangement uses TRBV5-1 and TRBJ2-1, with 9 bases that match TRBD1. J gave up 8 bases and V 4 bases, and 13 bases lay outside the gene matches. The germline gives CDR1 SGHRS, CDR2 YFSETQ. There are 16 residues in the CDR3.

A few counts support this clone. The chain combines TRBV5-1 with TRBJ1-1; D gene ambiguous. This CDR3 contains 14 residues. V lost 7 bases, J lost 6 bases, and 19 bases lay in between. CDR1 SGHRS and CDR2 YFSETQ come from the germline V gene. The CDR3 spells CASSALSITAEAFF. Here the CDR3 DNA reads TGCGCCAGCTCCGCTCTCAGTATCACCGCTGAAGCTTTCTTT.

The chain joins TRBV7-8 to TRBJ1-3, with TRBD1 identical over 8 bases. This CDR3 is 15 amino acids long. The ends lost 5 bases at V and 3 bases at J; junction bases unmatched: 6. The V gene's germline CDR1 is SGHVS and CDR2 FQNEAQ. CDR3 bases: TGTGCCAGCAGCAACAGGGGGAGAGGTGGAAACACCATATATTTT. Translated: CASSNRGRGGNTIYF.

The chain combines TRBV19 with TRBJ2-3; 11 bases match TRBD2. The CDR3 runs 16 residues. Germline V gene data show CDR1 as LNHDA and CDR2 as SQIVND (reference sequence). V gave up 3 bases and J gave up 3 bases; unmatched junction bases: 5. CDR3 protein: CASSIQLAGATDTQYF. Here the CDR3 DNA reads TGTGCCAGTAGTATCCAACTAGCGGGGGCTACAGATACGCAGTATTTT. The variable domain in full, with the rest retrieved from reference TRBV19 and TRBJ2-3, is DGGITQSPKYLFRKEGQNVTLSCEQNLNHDAMYWYRQDPGQGLRLIYYSQIVNDFQKGDIAEGYSVSREKKESFPLTVTSAQKNPTAFYLCASSIQLAGATDTQYFGPGTRLTVL.

This rearrangement joins TRBV7-3 to TRBJ1-1, with 12 bases lining up with TRBD1. The V and J ends lost 6 bases and 3 bases, in that order; junction bases with no gene match: 8. The CDR3 length is 16 residues. Germline CDR1 SGHTA, CDR2 FQGTGA. As DNA, the CDR3 is TGTGCCAGCAGGGATCCGGGACAGGGGGCGGACACTGAAGCTTTCTTT. Its protein is CASRDPGQGADTEAFF.

The chain couples TRBV7-2 to TRBJ2-3, with D maybe TRBD2 (5 bases). The germline CDR1 and CDR2 sequences are SGHTA and FQGNSA. V lost 4 bases and J 0 bases, leaving 8 bases between the germline ends. The CDR3 has 14 residues. DNA for the CDR3: TGTGCCAGCAGCTCGACTACTAGCACAGATACGCAGTATTTT. This sequence encodes CASSSTTSTDTQYF.

V gene TRBV18 combines with J gene TRBJ2-7; tentative D call: TRBD1 (5 bases). The V gene's germline CDR1 is KGHSH and CDR2 LQKENI. V was cut by 1 base and J by 5 bases, with 9 bases left in between. CDR3 length equals 13 residues. This CDR3 is CASSPQQVNEQYF. Here the CDR3 DNA reads TGTGCCAGCTCACCACAACAGGTGAACGAGCAGTACTTC.

This chain uses TRBV7-9 with TRBJ1-1; a possible D gene is TRBD1 (5 bases). The V end lost 3 bases, the J end lost 5 bases, and 13 bases lay between the germline ends. The CDR3 runs 14 residues. CDR1 is SEHNR and CDR2 is FQNEAQ in the germline V gene (reference sequence). The chain's CDR3 is CASSFRAGGTEAFF. DNA for the CDR3: TGTGCCAGCAGCTTCAGGGCCGGTGGGACTGAAGCTTTCTTT. Drawing the rest from reference TRBV7-9 and TRBJ1-1, the complete variable domain is DTGVSQNPRHKITKRGQNVTFRCDPISEHNRLYWYRQTLGQGPEFLTYFQNEAQLEKSRLLSDRFSAERPKGSFSTLEIQRTEQGDSAMYLCASSFRAGGTEAFFGQGTRLTVV.